These 8 T cell receptor beta chains originate from one sample sequenced in a study of T cell responses to AZD1222 COVID-19 vaccine (dated by TCRdb to the early 2020s). To prepare the library, the immunoSEQ multiplex PCR assay was applied. Drawn from immuneACCESS, this table holds only the in-frame rearrangements with V and J called that TCRdb kept. Clones are partly lost; checked studies trace under half to an unresolved V gene and leave the rest unexplained. The sample table records over 120,000 clones; 85% to 95% of these occur just once. The ten largest clones add up to 3% to 4.5% of the sample. The time point tag for this specimen amounts to: about 28 days (+/-7) after the second vaccine dose. Sequenced here: peripheral blood, sampled 28 days after the second AZD1222 dose. These receptors originate from an adult who received the AZD1222 COVID-19 vaccine.

The chain recombines TRBV18 with TRBJ1-2; tentatively, D is TRBD1 (5 bases). Germline CDR1 and CDR2: KGHSH and LQKENI. The CDR3 loop spans 15 amino acids. V was shortened by 2 bases and J by 4 bases, with 14 bases between the two germline ends. This chain's CDR3 is CASSPREGRVYGYTF. For the CDR3, the DNA is TGTGCCAGCTCACCAAGGGAGGGCAGGGTCTATGGCTACACCTTC.

The chain employs TRBV3-1 (or the pseudogene TRBV3-2) and TRBJ2-5, with TRBD2 matching 12 bases. CDR1 LGHDT and CDR2 YNNKEL come from the germline V gene (reference sequence). The CDR3 consists of 16 residues. V shed 0 bases and J 6 bases; nucleotides not matched to a gene: 5. The CDR3 reads CASSQDLTSGRKTQYF. In DNA, the CDR3 is TGTGCCAGCAGCCAAGATCTGACTAGCGGGAGAAAGACCCAGTACTTC.

This chain links TRBV4-2 with TRBJ1-5; no firm D call. Looked up from germline, CDR1 is LGHNA and CDR2 is YNFKEQ. This CDR3 contains 14 residues. Trimming removed 1 base at V and 9 bases at J, with 13 bases between. The CDR3 spells CASSQGGNLGPQHF. CDR3 nucleotides: TGTGCCAGCAGCCAAGGAGGGAATTTGGGGCCCCAGCATTTT.

The rearrangement joins TRBV27 to TRBJ1-2; D possibly corresponds to TRBD1 (5 bases). CDR3 length: 14 amino acids. Germline lookup yields CDR1 MNHEY and CDR2 SMNVEV (reference sequence). Trimming removed 8 bases from V and 0 bases from J, with 13 bases in between. CDR3: CASRGWGSNYGYTF. The CDR3 region has the DNA TGTGCCAGCCGTGGCTGGGGCTCTAACTATGGCTACACCTTC.

This chain connects TRBV10-3 to TRBJ1-5; D call uncertain. The length of the CDR3 is 16 residues. V was clipped by 0 bases and J by 2 bases, with 11 bases between them. Looked up from germline, CDR1 is ENHRY and CDR2 is SYGVKD. For the CDR3, the DNA is TGTGCCATCAGTGAGTCCGAAGGGAAGGGCAATCAGCCCCAGCATTTT. Protein product: CAISESEGKGNQPQHF.

This clone was seen once. This chain joins TRBV4-1 and TRBJ1-3; tentatively, D is TRBD1 (5 bases). Trimming left V 2 bases short and J 1 base short, with 6 bases between. The CDR3 consists of 14 residues. Germline V gene lookup returns CDR1 MGHRA and CDR2 YSYEKL. The CDR3 here is CASSQRGSGNTIYF. The CDR3 DNA follows: TGCGCCAGCAGCCAACGGGGGTCTGGAAACACCATATATTTT.

This chain links TRBV6-4 with TRBJ2-2; 9 nucleotides agree with TRBD1. V was clipped by 3 bases and J by 6 bases; unmatched bases: 2. The CDR3 is 14 residues long. The germline V gene encodes CDR1 MRHNA and CDR2 SNTAGT. CDR3 DNA sequence: TGTGCCAGCAGTGAACAGGGGGCGCCCGGGGAGCTGTTTTTT. It yields the protein CASSEQGAPGELFF.

This sequence joins TRBV29-1 and TRBJ2-7; 9 bases match TRBD2. J was trimmed by 5 bases and V by 6 bases; bases with no gene match: 14. The CDR3 has 15 residues. Germline values: CDR1 SQVTM, CDR2 ANQGSEA. CDR3 loop: CSVLWGSGRTHEQYF. CDR3 DNA sequence: TGCAGCGTCCTCTGGGGTAGCGGGAGAACCCACGAGCAGTACTTC.